These T cell receptor beta chains were read from a single sample in a study of early T cells in non-severe SARS-CoV-2 infection. TCRdb reprocessed the 5' RACE reads with MiXCR, giving one entry per CDR3 protein. The sample lists about 40,000 distinct CDR3 sequences, about 4.9% occurring once. The sequencing input was whole blood. The receptors were sampled from an adult who was a healthcare worker with PCR-confirmed SARS-CoV-2 infection or an uninfected control (not recorded which). The CDR3 runs from the conserved cysteine through the conserved F or W.

J gene: TRBJ1-5; V gene: TRBV7-2; CDR3 protein: CASSLGHRVQGQPQHF
J gene: TRBJ2-5; V gene: TRBV20-1; CDR3 protein: CSASRNQETQYF
J gene: TRBJ2-5; V gene: TRBV11-2; CDR3 protein: CASSLGRDMRETQYF
J gene: TRBJ2-1; V gene: TRBV11-2; CDR3 protein: CASSFWNSGYNEQFF
J gene: TRBJ1-1; V gene: TRBV28; CDR3 protein: CASSLGINGNAFF
J gene: TRBJ2-7; V gene: TRBV20-1; CDR3 protein: CSARPPRADSYEQYF
J gene: TRBJ1-1; V gene: TRBV28; CDR3 protein: CASSFLTTGPRGAFF
J gene: TRBJ2-3; V gene: TRBV11-3; CDR3 protein: CASSRGISSTDTQYF
J gene: TRBJ1-2; V gene: TRBV27; CDR3 protein: CASSLQGYYGYTF
J gene: TRBJ2-4; V gene: TRBV5-1; CDR3 protein: CASSPPQGTKNIQYF
J gene: TRBJ2-1; V gene: TRBV9; CDR3 protein: CASSKTGPSYNEQFF
J gene: TRBJ2-2; V gene: TRBV7-9; CDR3 protein: CASSLDQIYPDTGELFF
J gene: TRBJ1-2; V gene: TRBV12-3/TRBV12-4; CDR3 protein: CASSLQGAHGYTF
J gene: TRBJ2-2; V gene: TRBV12-3/TRBV12-4; CDR3 protein: CASSRVTGELFF
J gene: TRBJ2-7; V gene: TRBV13; CDR3 protein: CASSLSQLSEQYF
J gene: TRBJ1-2; V gene: TRBV19; CDR3 protein: CASSEPNYEDGYTF
J gene: TRBJ2-3; V gene: TRBV7-2; CDR3 protein: CASSFRAGGTDTQYF
J gene: TRBJ2-4; V gene: TRBV20-1; CDR3 protein: CSARENDGENIQYF
J gene: TRBJ2-5; V gene: TRBV7-2; CDR3 protein: CASSDRIQETQYF
J gene: TRBJ2-1; V gene: TRBV5-1; CDR3 protein: CASSLSGNTYNEQFF
J gene: TRBJ2-1; V gene: TRBV11-2; CDR3 protein: CASSRTGTSEANEQFF
J gene: TRBJ2-7; V gene: TRBV5-6; CDR3 protein: CASSSALAYEQYF
J gene: TRBJ1-5; V gene: TRBV21-1; CDR3 protein: CATPPGDRGINQPQHF
J gene: TRBJ2-7; V gene: TRBV27; CDR3 protein: CASSLQGSEQYF
J gene: TRBJ1-1; V gene: TRBV6-6; CDR3 protein: CASSPGQGEKEAFF
J gene: TRBJ2-2; V gene: TRBV20-1; CDR3 protein: CSAGLAGNTGELFF
J gene: TRBJ2-3; V gene: TRBV7-3; CDR3 protein: CASSPGASTDTQYF